Presented here are 12 T cell receptor beta chains from one specimen sequenced in a study of regulatory T cells in long-lasting Graves disease. The time point denotes: persistent/refractory GD, antithyroid drugs over 5 years with positive TRAb. Preparation of the TCR library used RNA extracted from PBMCs. Through Arm-PCR of CDR3 regions and iRepertoire HTBI primers, TCR beta libraries were built. TCRdb redid the calling of the multiplex PCR reads with MiXCR, one entry per CDR3 protein. The sample has hundreds of thousands of distinct CDR3 sequences, about 20% seen once. The material was peripheral blood mononuclear cells (PBMCs), obtained when the disease was refractory, from a patient treated with antithyroid drugs. These TCRs come from a female donor with Graves disease.

Many counts were recorded for this clonotype. This sequence joins TRBV15 and TRBJ2-2; the D is unclear. V was clipped by 3 bases and J by 3 bases, with 5 bases between them. The CDR3 runs to 13 residues. CDR1 LNHNV and CDR2 YYDKDF come from the germline V gene (reference sequence). Here the CDR3 DNA reads TGTGCCACCAGCAGCCGGGACACCGGGGAGCTGTTTTTT. Protein sequence: CATSSRDTGELFF.

In its sample, this clonotype was seen many times. V is TRBV28 and J is TRBJ2-5, with TRBD1 as a possible D gene (6 bases). Germline loops: CDR1 MDHEN, CDR2 SYDVKM. Trimming removed 5 bases at V and 0 bases at J, with 13 bases between. This CDR3 spans 15 amino acids. This CDR3 is CASSNEQGNQETQYF. CDR3 nucleotides: TGTGCCAGCAGTAACGAACAGGGCAACCAAGAGACCCAGTACTTC.

V and J are TRBV7-9 and TRBJ2-5, with D possibly called TRBD1 or TRBD2 (5 bases each). The V gene's germline CDR1 is SEHNR and CDR2 FQNEAQ (reference sequence). Trimming shortened V by 5 bases and J by 2 bases, and 15 bases separated the two germline ends. This CDR3 spans 15 amino acids. Written as DNA, the CDR3 is TGTGCCAGCAGCCCCTTCGGGGCGGATCAAGAGACCCAGTACTTC. Residues: CASSPFGADQETQYF.

This clonotype has a count of ten or more. V is TRBV6-1 and J is TRBJ2-7; D remains unclear. V lost 9 bases and J lost 6, with 15 bases in between. This CDR3 contains 12 residues. The germline gives CDR1 MNHNS, CDR2 SASEGT. CDR3 residues: CARGDPWGEQYF. The DNA for the CDR3 is TGTGCCAGGGGCGATCCCTGGGGCGAGCAGTACTTC.

In this sample, this clonotype turned up many times. The chain combines TRBV7-8 with TRBJ2-2; D possibly uses TRBD1 or TRBD2 (5 bases each). There are 15 residues in the CDR3. Germline CDR1 is SGHVS and CDR2 is FQNEAQ. The V end lost 4 bases, the J end lost 2 bases, and 11 bases lay between the germline ends. CDR3 sequence (DNA): TGTGCCAGCAGCTCCGGGACGGAAAACACCGGGGAGCTGTTTTTT. It specifies CASSSGTENTGELFF.

This rearrangement joins TRBV19 to TRBJ2-2; 7 bases match TRBD1. V dropped 9 bases and J dropped 0; count of bases not matched to a gene: 10. Germline CDR1 and CDR2: LNHDA and SQIVND (reference sequence). The CDR3 sequence is 16 residues long. CDR3 residues: CASRRVGTANTGELFF. In DNA form, the CDR3 reads TGTGCCAGCAGAAGGGTCGGGACAGCGAACACCGGGGAGCTGTTTTTT.

This clonotype occurred many times. The chain combines TRBV4-2 with TRBJ1-4, with 9 bases aligning to TRBD1. This CDR3 is built from 17 residues. J gave up 8 bases and V 0 bases, and 10 bases lay outside the gene matches. CDR1 LGHNA and CDR2 YNFKEQ come from the germline V gene. The CDR3 protein is CASSQDILDRGGEKLFF. As DNA, the CDR3 is TGTGCCAGCAGCCAAGATATTTTGGACAGGGGCGGCGAAAAACTGTTTTTT.

Turning to this clonotype: This may be a read error: a much more frequent sequence differs by one nucleotide. This sequence joins TRBV28 and TRBJ2-5; 7 bases match TRBD1. This CDR3 comprises 15 residues. Germline CDR1 and CDR2: MDHEN and SYDVKM. J was trimmed by 2 bases and V by 8 bases; bases with no gene match: 11. This CDR3 reads CASPEQGSQQETQYF. CDR3 DNA sequence: TGTGCCAGCCCAGAACAGGGGTCTCAACAAGAGACCCAGTACTTC.

This clonotype was detected ten times or more. The J gene is TRBJ2-7, the V gene TRBV6-1, with D uncertain. The V end lost 8 bases, the J end lost 5 bases, and 13 bases lay between the germline ends. The germline V gene encodes CDR1 MNHNS and CDR2 SASEGT. The CDR3 loop spans 12 amino acids. The CDR3, as DNA: TGTGCCAGCCGCAGTTCCGCGGACGAGCAGTACTTC. It yields the protein CASRSSADEQYF.

In its sample, this clonotype was seen many times. The chain recombines TRBV28 with TRBJ2-7, with D perhaps TRBD1 or TRBD2 (6 bases each). Germline V gene lookup returns CDR1 MDHEN and CDR2 SYDVKM. Trimming removed 6 bases at V and 5 bases at J, with 17 bases between. This CDR3 contains 14 residues. The chain's CDR3 is CASRITGTGDEQYF. The CDR3 DNA reads TGTGCCAGCAGGATTACAGGGACTGGAGACGAGCAGTACTTC.

The chain combines TRBV27 with TRBJ2-3; a weak D match, TRBD1 (5 bases). Germline CDR1 MNHEY, CDR2 SMNVEV (reference sequence). This CDR3 contains 17 residues. The germline V and J ends were trimmed by 0 bases and 5 bases, with 18 bases remaining between them. CDR3 region: CASSLSPLGDYGDTQYF. CDR3 DNA: TGTGCCAGCAGTTTATCACCCCTAGGGGATTATGGAGATACGCAGTATTTT.

The CDR3 DNA reads TGCGCCAGCAGCCAAGGGGGGACAGGGCCAACCTACGAGCAGTACTTC. It is translated as CASSQGGTGPTYEQYF. This chain uses TRBV4-1 with TRBJ2-7, with 9 positions matching TRBD1. The CDR3 totals 16 residues. V was pared by 1 base and J by 2 bases, with 6 bases of the junction left unmatched. Looked up from germline, CDR1 is MGHRA and CDR2 is YSYEKL.